Presented here are 30 T cell receptor beta chains from one specimen sequenced in a study of OX40 agonist ivuxolimab in advanced cancers. Receptors were amplified or captured by the immunoSEQ multiplex PCR assay. Sourced from immuneACCESS, this table was stored by TCRdb with only in-frame sequences that have V and J called. A share of the clones is absent; for the studies checked, an unresolved V gene accounts for under half, and the remainder has no known explanation. Within this sample are about 75,000 clones, with roughly 90% of them counted one time only. 0.35% to 0.45% of the sample is taken by the ten largest. The sample in question was CD4+ or CD8+ T cells sorted from blood, obtained in a trial of the OX40 agonist ivuxolimab. Source of these receptors: an adult with an advanced solid tumor such as melanoma, head and neck, liver or kidney cancer.

V usage is TRBV4-2 and J usage is TRBJ2-5; D possibly corresponds to TRBD1 (6 bases). V shed 0 bases and J shed 2 bases, with 10 bases lying between them. The CDR3 is made up of 15 amino acids. In germline, CDR1 is LGHNA, CDR2 YNFKEQ. CDR3 DNA sequence: TGTGCCAGCAGCCAAGAGTTGAGGGGGCAAGAGACCCAGTACTTC. Protein: CASSQELRGQETQYF.

The chain couples TRBV5-1 to TRBJ1-3; no clear D. V dropped 0 bases and J dropped 0 bases, with 10 bases sitting between them. CDR1 and CDR2 from the germline V gene are SGHRS and YFSETQ. The CDR3 loop spans 16 amino acids. CDR3 sequence (DNA): TGCGCCAGCAGCTTGGTTCCGGGTTTCTCTGGAAACACCATATATTTT. This codes for CASSLVPGFSGNTIYF.

The chain uses TRBV7-9 and TRBJ2-7, with D perhaps assigned TRBD1 or TRBD2 (5 bases each). Germline V lookup: CDR1 SEHNR, CDR2 FQNEAQ (reference sequence). With 4 bases removed from V and 5 bases from J, the gap between germline ends came to 15 bases. The CDR3 runs to 14 residues. CDR3 coding DNA: TGTGCCAGCAGCTCCTTTGGGACGACGAACGAGCAGTACTTC. Translating gives CASSSFGTTNEQYF.

This chain links TRBV7-6 with TRBJ2-2, with D uncertain. CDR3 length equals 16 residues. CDR1 and CDR2 (germline): SGHVS, FNYEAQ. V was cut by 2 bases and J by 2 bases, with 12 bases left in between. The CDR3 sequence is CASSLSQRDNTGELFF. DNA of the CDR3: TGTGCCAGCAGCTTATCACAGAGAGATAACACCGGGGAGCTGTTTTTT.

The chain couples TRBV5-4 to TRBJ2-7; D unresolved. V was shortened by 2 bases and J by 3 bases, with 3 bases between the two germline ends. CDR1 and CDR2 from the germline V gene are SGHNT and YYREEE (reference sequence). The CDR3 totals 11 residues. The DNA of the CDR3 is TGTGCCAGCAGCTTAAACTACGAGCAGTACTTC. Amino acid sequence: CASSLNYEQYF.

The table lists this clone with a count of one. The rearrangement uses TRBV7-9 and TRBJ1-2, with D perhaps TRBD1 (5 bases). Deletions cut 5 bases from V and 3 bases from J, with 7 bases between. CDR3 size: 12 residues. Germline V gene data show CDR1 as SEHNR and CDR2 as FQNEAQ (reference sequence). In nucleotides, the CDR3 is TGTGCCAGCAGCAGGGACCACTATGGCTACACCTTC. Its translation is CASSRDHYGYTF.

The rearrangement joins TRBV6-1 to TRBJ1-2; D might be TRBD1 (6 bases). Trimming removed 1 base at V and 4 bases at J, with 16 bases between. Germline values: CDR1 MNHNS, CDR2 SASEGT. There are 16 residues in the CDR3. The DNA for the CDR3 is TGTGCCAGCAGTGAAGAGGGGACGCGGGGGCCCTATGGCTACACCTTC. This translates into CASSEEGTRGPYGYTF.

The chain employs TRBV28 and TRBJ1-4; D unresolved. The CDR3 has 14 amino acids. With 4 bases removed from V and 0 bases from J, the gap between germline ends came to 6 bases. Germline V CDR1 and CDR2: MDHEN, SYDVKM. For the CDR3, the DNA is TGTGCCAGCAGTTCTAGAGCAACTAATGAAAAACTGTTTTTT. This sequence encodes CASSSRATNEKLFF.

The chain uses TRBV7-3 and TRBJ1-6, with 8 bases that match TRBD1. Per germline, CDR1 SGHTA and CDR2 FQGTGA. The trim removed 5 bases at V and 10 bases at J, leaving 10 bases unmatched. The CDR3 is made up of 15 amino acids. The CDR3 is CASSLVGQAQSPLHF. The CDR3 DNA is TGTGCCAGCAGCCTCGTGGGACAGGCTCAGTCACCCCTCCACTTT.

Remarks on this clone: Other DNA sequences in the sample encode the same CDR3. The chain couples TRBV10-3 to TRBJ2-2; D not resolved. This CDR3 contains 14 residues. With 0 bases removed from V and 1 base from J, the gap between germline ends came to 3 bases. The germline CDR1 and CDR2 sequences are ENHRY and SYGVKD. For the CDR3, the DNA is TGTGCCATCAGTGAGTCCGGGAACACCGGGGAGCTGTTTTTT. This translates into CAISESGNTGELFF.

This clone occurred once. The chain has TRBV19 and TRBJ2-1; maybe TRBD2 (6 bases). The germline V and J ends were trimmed by 5 bases and 6 bases, with 20 bases remaining between them. CDR1 and CDR2 (germline): LNHDA, SQIVND (reference sequence). The CDR3 runs to 16 residues. DNA for the CDR3: TGTGCCAGTAGTCCCCTCCTCCGGGAGATTAGCAATGAGCAGTTCTTC. The encoded protein is CASSPLLREISNEQFF.

This clone has only a few counts. This sequence joins TRBV5-5 and TRBJ1-1, with TRBD1 identical over 7 bases. Unmatched junction bases numbered 10, after V lost 4 bases and J lost 10 bases. The CDR3 loop spans 13 amino acids. Germline loops: CDR1 SGHKS, CDR2 YYEKEE (reference sequence). The CDR3 DNA follows: TGTGCCAGCAGCGTCCGGGACAGAGGAGCAGCTTTCTTT. Its translation: CASSVRDRGAAFF.

The V gene is TRBV30, the J gene TRBJ1-1; 9 bases align to TRBD1. The J segment lost 4 bases and the V segment lost 8 bases, leaving 11 bases of the junction unmatched. Germline CDR1 reads GTSNPN; CDR2 reads SVGIG (reference sequence). This CDR3 comprises 14 residues. The CDR3 DNA sequence: TGTGCCGCGGACAGGGGTACGATTGGCACTGAAGCTTTCTTT. It yields the protein CAADRGTIGTEAFF.

This sequence joins TRBV10-1 and TRBJ2-5, with D possibly matching TRBD1 (5 bases). V was trimmed by 0 bases and J by 2 bases, leaving 7 bases between them. The CDR3 covers 14 residues. CDR1 is WNHNN and CDR2 is SYGVQD in the germline V gene (reference sequence). CDR3: CASSESTAQETQYF. The CDR3 region has the DNA TGCGCCAGCAGTGAGTCGACAGCACAAGAGACCCAGTACTTC.

The rearrangement uses TRBV9 and TRBJ1-1; no definite D call. Per germline, CDR1 SGDLS and CDR2 YYNGEE. V was trimmed by 3 bases and J by 6 bases, leaving 15 bases between them. CDR3 size: 14 residues. The CDR3 loop is CASSEREGRPEAFF. The CDR3 bases are TGTGCCAGCAGCGAAAGGGAAGGGAGACCTGAAGCTTTCTTT.

The chain has TRBV27 and TRBJ1-4, with 12 bases aligning to TRBD1. CDR3 length: 15 residues. CDR1 is MNHEY, CDR2 SMNVEV, per germline (reference sequence). V shed 6 bases, J shed 7 bases, and the junction held 6 bases outside the gene matches. The CDR3 sequence is CASSPGTGGSEKLFF. CDR3 bases: TGTGCCAGCAGCCCCGGGACAGGGGGCTCTGAAAAACTGTTTTTT.

The chain couples TRBV12-5 to TRBJ2-1; D not certain. Trimming took 0 bases from V and 9 from J, leaving 9 bases between them. This CDR3 contains 13 residues. Germline V gene data show CDR1 as LGHNT and CDR2 as FRNRAP. The CDR3 coding sequence is TGTGCTAGTGGTTTGGTACAAGGCGGTGAGCAGTTCTTC. Its translation is CASGLVQGGEQFF. Based on the CDR3 plus reference TRBV12-5 and TRBJ2-1, the full variable domain is DARVTQTPRHKVTEMGQEVTMRCQPILGHNTVFWYRQTMMQGLELLAYFRNRAPLDDSGMPKDRFSAEMPDATLATLKIQPSEPRDSAVYFCASGLVQGGEQFFGPGTRLTVL.

The chain carries TRBV27 and TRBJ2-1; 10 bases are shared with TRBD2. V trimming: 7 bases; J trimming: 8 bases; junction bases outside the gene matches: 11. CDR1 and CDR2 (germline): MNHEY, SMNVEV (reference sequence). The CDR3 contains 15 residues. The CDR3 loop reads CASKSPEAGGDEQFF. CDR3 in DNA: TGTGCCAGCAAAAGCCCGGAAGCGGGAGGGGATGAGCAGTTCTTC.

The chain links TRBV19 to TRBJ2-3; 14 bases are a match to TRBD2. This CDR3 contains 14 residues. In germline, CDR1 is LNHDA, CDR2 SQIVND (reference sequence). V trimming: 8 bases; J trimming: 7 bases; junction bases outside the gene matches: 5. The CDR3 bases are TGTGCCAGTGGACTAGCGGGGGGATCCTATACGCAGTATTTT. It translates to CASGLAGGSYTQYF.

The V and J genes are TRBV16 and TRBJ1-2; D is ambiguous. The CDR3 spans 13 residues. V lost 0 bases and J 2 bases, leaving 4 bases between the germline ends. Germline CDR1 reads KGHSY; CDR2 reads FQNENV. CDR3 amino acids: CASSQSQNYGYTF. CDR3 nucleotides: TGTGCCAGCAGCCAATCGCAGAACTATGGCTACACCTTC.

CDR3 loop: CASSPVSYSNQPQHF. CDR3 coding DNA: TGTGCCAGCAGTCCTGTTTCATATAGCAATCAGCCCCAGCATTTT. The chain is built from TRBV28 and TRBJ1-5; D is uncertain. Trimming shortened V by 5 bases and J by 0 bases, and 11 bases separated the two germline ends. Germline V gene sequence: CDR1 MDHEN, CDR2 SYDVKM. This CDR3 comprises 15 residues.

This rearrangement joins TRBV23-1 to TRBJ2-6, with D maybe TRBD1 (6 bases). TRBV23-1 is given ORF status, its function remaining uncertain. Trimming removed 1 base at V and 0 bases at J, with 7 bases between. The CDR3 sequence is 16 residues long. CDR3 sequence: CASSQYRDSGANVLTF. In nucleotides, the CDR3 is TGCGCCAGCAGTCAATACAGGGACTCTGGGGCCAACGTCCTGACTTTC.

This chain joins TRBV21-1 and TRBJ1-1; TRBD1 was called by the table and not checked on the DNA. TRBV21-1 is a pseudogene locus. The CDR3 has 13 residues. The CDR3 is CASSGGRGRRAFF. CDR3 nucleotide sequence: TGTGCCAGCAGCGGGGGCAGGGGGCGGCGAGCTTTCTTT.

The gene calls are TRBV14 and TRBJ1-1; no reliable D call. CDR1 is SGHDN and CDR2 is FVKESK in the germline V gene. The V end lost 4 bases, the J end lost 5 bases, and 14 bases lay between the germline ends. The CDR3 covers 14 residues. The CDR3 spells CASSRLEGFTEAFF. For the CDR3, the DNA is TGTGCCAGCAGCCGGCTTGAGGGCTTTACTGAAGCTTTCTTT.

The rearrangement uses TRBV29-1 and TRBJ2-7, with D hard to call. V was trimmed by 7 bases and J by 2 bases, leaving 15 bases between them. Germline V lookup: CDR1 SQVTM, CDR2 ANQGSEA. This CDR3 contains 13 residues. In DNA, the CDR3 is TGCAGCGGCGTGCGAGACGGCCCCTACGAGCAGTACTTC. Its translation: CSGVRDGPYEQYF.

The chain links TRBV7-2 to TRBJ2-7; D might be TRBD1 (6 bases). V lost 3 bases and J lost 2, with 17 bases in between. In germline, CDR1 is SGHTA, CDR2 FQGNSA. This CDR3 has 16 amino acids. The CDR3 bases are TGTGCCAGCAGCTTGGGACAATCTGGTCTCACCTACGAGCAGTACTTC. It encodes CASSLGQSGLTYEQYF.

The V call is TRBV18, the J call TRBJ1-6; D remains unclear. Per the germline V gene, CDR1 is KGHSH and CDR2 is LQKENI. V was clipped by 3 bases and J by 6 bases, with 6 bases between them. The CDR3 runs 13 residues. The CDR3 bases are TGTGCCAGCTCACCGATGGGTAATTCACCCCTCCACTTT. Residues: CASSPMGNSPLHF.

This rearrangement joins TRBV6-5 to TRBJ1-1; no firm D call. V was cut by 2 bases and J by 1 base, with 11 bases left in between. The CDR3 loop spans 15 amino acids. Per germline, CDR1 MNHEY and CDR2 SVGAGI. CDR3 loop: CASSYDFGRNTEAFF. The CDR3 nucleotides read TGTGCCAGCAGTTACGATTTCGGGAGGAACACTGAAGCTTTCTTT.

The gene calls are TRBV29-1 and TRBJ1-2; the match to TRBD1 covers 10 bases. This CDR3 is 14 amino acids long. The V gene's germline CDR1 is SQVTM and CDR2 ANQGSEA. With V trimmed by 2 bases and J by 2 bases, 2 bases remained unmatched. The CDR3 here is CSVEQGQGNYGYTF. The CDR3 DNA reads TGCAGCGTTGAACAGGGACAGGGGAACTATGGCTACACCTTC.

The V call is TRBV5-4, the J call TRBJ2-7; 8 positions agree with TRBD1. This CDR3 has 17 residues. Unmatched junction bases numbered 9, after V lost 0 bases and J lost 1 base. CDR1 and CDR2 (germline): SGHNT, YYREEE (reference sequence). This chain's CDR3 is CASSLDPVGQGSYEQYF. In DNA form, the CDR3 reads TGTGCCAGCAGCTTGGACCCCGTTGGACAGGGTTCCTACGAGCAGTACTTC.